This T cell receptor (beta chain) was recovered during a study of Graves' ophthalmopathy and Graves' hyperthyroidism. With a duration under 3 months, ophthalmopathy in the donors showed moderate-to-severe activity, CAS ≥3 and NOSPECS ≥4. Diagnosis used clinical symptoms, serum thyroxine, TRAb, thyroid ultrasound and orbital computed tomography. Study outcomes and limitations: A model of 13 signatures distinguished ophthalmopathy from stable hyperthyroidism at 85% to 90% sensitivity and 81.08% specificity. The model's ophthalmopathy progression predictions had roughly 71% sensitivity and 72.22% specificity.

At least ten counts were recorded for this clonotype. Its antigen is unidentified. CDR3 regions of TCR beta were amplified from RNA transcripts. HTBI-primed RT-PCR formed the first round, and a multiplex PCR formed the second. From the multiplex PCR reads, TCRdb called clonotypes with MiXCR, one entry per CDR3 protein. The sample includes over 200,000 distinct CDR3 sequences, around 30% of them seen just once. This CDR3 is 16 amino acids long. The V end was cut by 5 bases, the J end by 3 bases, with 19 bases between. Germline lookup yields CDR1 SEHNR and CDR2 FQNEAQ (reference sequence). Sample: peripheral blood. The receptor comes from a man in his fifties with Graves' ophthalmopathy. J is TRBJ1-1 and V is TRBV7-9; a possible D gene is TRBD1 (5 bases). CDR3 coding DNA: TGTGCCAGCAGCCCACCATTCGGAGGGGAGGACACTGAAGCTTTCTTT. Translated, it gives CASSPPFGGEDTEAFF.